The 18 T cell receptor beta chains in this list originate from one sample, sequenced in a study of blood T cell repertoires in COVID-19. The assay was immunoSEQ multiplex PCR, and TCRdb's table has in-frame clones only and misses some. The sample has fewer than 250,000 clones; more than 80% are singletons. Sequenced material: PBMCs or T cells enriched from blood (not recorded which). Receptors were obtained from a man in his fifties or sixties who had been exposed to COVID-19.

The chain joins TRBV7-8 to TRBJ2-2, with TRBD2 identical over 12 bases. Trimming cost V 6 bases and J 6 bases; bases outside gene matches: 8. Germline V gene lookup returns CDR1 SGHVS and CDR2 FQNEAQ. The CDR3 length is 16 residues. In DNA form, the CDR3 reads TGTGCCAGCAGAGTGCAGACTAGCGGGAGTGCCGGGGAGCTGTTTTTT. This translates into CASRVQTSGSAGELFF.

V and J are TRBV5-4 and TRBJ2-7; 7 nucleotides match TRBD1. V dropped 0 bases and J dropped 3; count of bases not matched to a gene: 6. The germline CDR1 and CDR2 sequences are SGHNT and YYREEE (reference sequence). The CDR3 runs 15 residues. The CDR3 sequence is CASSLGGTVNYEQYF. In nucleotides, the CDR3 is TGTGCCAGCAGCTTGGGAGGGACAGTCAACTACGAGCAGTACTTC.

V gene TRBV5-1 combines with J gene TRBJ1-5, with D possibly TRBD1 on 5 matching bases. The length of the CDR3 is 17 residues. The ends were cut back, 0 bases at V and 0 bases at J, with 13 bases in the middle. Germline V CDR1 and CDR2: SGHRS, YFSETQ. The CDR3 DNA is TGCGCCAGCAGCTTGGTCCCAGGGCAAGATAGCAATCAGCCCCAGCATTTT. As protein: CASSLVPGQDSNQPQHF.

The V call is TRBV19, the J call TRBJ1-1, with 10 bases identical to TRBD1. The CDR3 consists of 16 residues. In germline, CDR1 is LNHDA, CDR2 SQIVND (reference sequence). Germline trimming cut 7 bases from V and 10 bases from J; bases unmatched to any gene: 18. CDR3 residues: CASTHQRGTGAVGAFF. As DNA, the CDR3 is TGTGCCAGTACCCACCAGAGAGGGACAGGGGCGGTCGGAGCTTTCTTT.

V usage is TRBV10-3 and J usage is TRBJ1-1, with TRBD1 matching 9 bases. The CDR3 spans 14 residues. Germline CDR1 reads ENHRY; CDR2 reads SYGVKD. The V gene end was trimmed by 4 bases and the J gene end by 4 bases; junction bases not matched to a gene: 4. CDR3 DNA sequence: TGTGCCATCAGTGGGGGACAGGGAGGCACTGAAGCTTTCTTT. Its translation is CAISGGQGGTEAFF.

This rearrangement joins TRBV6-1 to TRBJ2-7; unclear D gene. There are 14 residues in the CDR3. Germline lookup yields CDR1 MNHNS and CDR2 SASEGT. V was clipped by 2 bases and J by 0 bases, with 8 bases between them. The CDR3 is CASSEMRNSYEQYV. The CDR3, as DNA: TGTGCCAGCAGTGAAATGCGAAACTCCTACGAGCAGTACGTC.

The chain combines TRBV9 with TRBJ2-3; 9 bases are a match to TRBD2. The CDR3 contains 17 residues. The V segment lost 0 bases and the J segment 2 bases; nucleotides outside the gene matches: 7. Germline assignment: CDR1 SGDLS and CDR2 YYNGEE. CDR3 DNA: TGTGCCAGCAGCGTAGTTCATGGCGGGGGGGTCACAGATACGCAGTATTTT. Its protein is CASSVVHGGGVTDTQYF.

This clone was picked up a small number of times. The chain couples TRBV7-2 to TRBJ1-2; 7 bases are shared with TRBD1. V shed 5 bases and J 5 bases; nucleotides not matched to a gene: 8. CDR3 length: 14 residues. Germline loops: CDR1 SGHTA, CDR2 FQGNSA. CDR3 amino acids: CASSPEGAGYGYTF. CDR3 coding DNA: TGTGCCAGCAGCCCCGAGGGGGCGGGGTATGGCTACACCTTC.

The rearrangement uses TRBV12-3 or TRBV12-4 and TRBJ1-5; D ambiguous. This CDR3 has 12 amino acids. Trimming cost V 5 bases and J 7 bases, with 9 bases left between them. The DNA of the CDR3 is TGTGCCAGCAGTGTATACTTCCAGCCCCAGCATTTT. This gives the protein CASSVYFQPQHF.

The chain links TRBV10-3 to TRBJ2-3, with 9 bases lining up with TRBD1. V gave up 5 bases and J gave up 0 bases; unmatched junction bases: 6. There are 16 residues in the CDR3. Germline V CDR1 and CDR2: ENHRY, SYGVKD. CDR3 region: CAISFLTGGSTDTQYF. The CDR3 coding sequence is TGTGCCATCAGTTTCCTGACAGGGGGAAGCACAGATACGCAGTATTTT.

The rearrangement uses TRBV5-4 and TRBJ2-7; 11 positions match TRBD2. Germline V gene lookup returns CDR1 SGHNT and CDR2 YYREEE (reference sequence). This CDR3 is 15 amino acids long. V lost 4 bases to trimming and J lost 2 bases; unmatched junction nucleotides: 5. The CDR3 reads CASSPTSGAAYEQYF. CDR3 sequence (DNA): TGTGCCAGCAGCCCGACTAGCGGGGCAGCCTACGAGCAGTACTTC.

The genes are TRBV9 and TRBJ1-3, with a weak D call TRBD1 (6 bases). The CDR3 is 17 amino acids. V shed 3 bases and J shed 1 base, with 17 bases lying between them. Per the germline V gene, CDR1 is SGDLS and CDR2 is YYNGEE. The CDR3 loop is CASSERLMGQSGNTIYF. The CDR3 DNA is TGTGCCAGCAGCGAGCGCCTAATGGGACAATCTGGAAACACCATATATTTT.

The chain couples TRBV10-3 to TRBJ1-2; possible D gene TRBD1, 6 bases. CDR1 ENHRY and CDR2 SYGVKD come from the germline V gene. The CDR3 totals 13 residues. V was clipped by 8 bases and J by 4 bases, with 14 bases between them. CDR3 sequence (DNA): TGTGCCATCTTAAAAGACAGGCTCTATGGCTACACCTTC. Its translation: CAILKDRLYGYTF.

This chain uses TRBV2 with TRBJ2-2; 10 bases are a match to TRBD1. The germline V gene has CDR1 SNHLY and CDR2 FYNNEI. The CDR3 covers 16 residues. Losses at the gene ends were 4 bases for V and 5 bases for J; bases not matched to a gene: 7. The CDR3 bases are TGTGCCAGCAGTGTCGACAGGGGGCTTTATACCGGGGAGCTGTTTTTT. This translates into CASSVDRGLYTGELFF.

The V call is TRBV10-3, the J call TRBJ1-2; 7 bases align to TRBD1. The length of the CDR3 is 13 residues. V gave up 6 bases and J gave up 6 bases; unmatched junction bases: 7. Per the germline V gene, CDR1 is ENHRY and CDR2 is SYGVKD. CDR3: CAIRYGQDHGYTF. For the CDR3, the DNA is TGTGCCATCAGATACGGACAGGATCATGGCTACACCTTC.

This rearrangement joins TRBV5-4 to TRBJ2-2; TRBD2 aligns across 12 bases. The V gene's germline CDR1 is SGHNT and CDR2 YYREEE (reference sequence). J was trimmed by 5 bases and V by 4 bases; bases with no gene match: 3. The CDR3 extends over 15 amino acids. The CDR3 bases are TGTGCCAGCAGCCGGACTAGCGGGATAACCGGGGAGCTGTTTTTT. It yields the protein CASSRTSGITGELFF.

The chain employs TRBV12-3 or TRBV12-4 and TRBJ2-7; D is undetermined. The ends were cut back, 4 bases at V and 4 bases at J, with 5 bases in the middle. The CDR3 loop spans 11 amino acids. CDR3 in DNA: TGTGCCAGCAGTTACGGGTACGAGCAGTACGTC. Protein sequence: CASSYGYEQYV.

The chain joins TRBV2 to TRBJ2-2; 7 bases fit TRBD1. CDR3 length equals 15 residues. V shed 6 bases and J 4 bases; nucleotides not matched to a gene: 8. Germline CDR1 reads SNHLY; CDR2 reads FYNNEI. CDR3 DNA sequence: TGTGCCAGCAGGCCCAGGGGGAGAGGCACCGGGGAGCTGTTTTTT. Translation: CASRPRGRGTGELFF.